A single sample gave rise to the 18 T cell receptor beta chains below, sequenced in a study of T cells in localized non-small cell lung cancer. Using immunoSEQ multiplex PCR, the repertoire was profiled, and TCRdb retains in-frame clones only, with some absent. Here the sample spans roughly 3,200 clones, about 25% being singletons. Source: normal lung tissue next to the tumor, taken before any cancer treatment. The receptor source for this set is a man aged 40 to 75 with stage III squamous cell lung carcinoma.

This clone is classed as medium-sized. The gene calls are TRBV7-2 and TRBJ2-7; either TRBD1 or TRBD2 may supply D (5 bases each). CDR1 is SGHTA and CDR2 is FQGNSA in the germline V gene. The CDR3 extends over 13 amino acids. Trimming left V 6 bases short and J 6 bases short, with 15 bases between. As DNA, the CDR3 is TGTGCCAGCAGTCCAGGGAGCGCGGTCGAGCAGTACGTC. Amino acids: CASSPGSAVEQYV.

This clone was counted only a few times. The chain is built from TRBV18 and TRBJ2-6; D gene ambiguous. Trimming removed 2 bases from V and 4 bases from J, with 9 bases in between. There are 15 residues in the CDR3. Germline assignment: CDR1 KGHSH and CDR2 LQKENI. CDR3 residues: CASSPFDSGANVLTF. CDR3 DNA: TGTGCCAGCTCACCATTTGACTCCGGGGCCAACGTCCTGACTTTC.

Within the sample, this clone is medium-sized (0.01 to 0.1%). The sample has other DNA sequences that encode this CDR3 too. V usage is TRBV6-8 and J usage is TRBJ2-5; a weak D match, TRBD1 (6 bases). The CDR3 extends over 13 amino acids. Germline values: CDR1 MNHGY, CDR2 SAAAGT. V lost 2 bases and J 4 bases, leaving 8 bases between the germline ends. For the CDR3, the DNA is TGTGCCAGCAGTTACGGGGGCGGAGAGACCCAGTACTTC. It codes for CASSYGGGETQYF.

This clone was detected ten times or more. The rearrangement links TRBV11-3 to TRBJ1-2, with D maybe TRBD1 (5 bases). Germline-derived CDR1 and CDR2 are SGHNT and YENEEA. Trimming shortened V by 5 bases and J by 14 bases, and 33 bases separated the two germline ends. The CDR3 totals 17 residues. Written as DNA, the CDR3 is TGTGCCAGCAGCCCCGCAGGGAGTCCACCAGTCAGGGATGGGGATACCTTC. Translation gives CASSPAGSPPVRDGDTF.

There are a few counts of this clone. V is TRBV9 and J is TRBJ1-2; D gene ambiguous. The CDR3 is made up of 15 amino acids. Germline loops: CDR1 SGDLS, CDR2 YYNGEE. Trimming shortened V by 4 bases and J by 4 bases, and 17 bases separated the two germline ends. CDR3 protein: CASSTRALKGYGYTF. CDR3 nucleotides: TGTGCCAGCAGCACCCGGGCCCTAAAAGGCTATGGCTACACCTTC.

The chain recombines TRBV28 with TRBJ1-2; D is ambiguous. Trimming pared 8 bases from V and 2 bases from J, leaving 18 bases between. CDR3 length equals 15 residues. Germline V gives CDR1 MDHEN, CDR2 SYDVKM. The CDR3 reads CASDTGNSQNYGYTF. CDR3 nucleotides: TGTGCCAGCGATACGGGGAACAGCCAGAACTATGGCTACACCTTC.

This clone was observed many times. This chain joins TRBV11-3 and TRBJ1-5, with TRBD1 matching over 7 bases. Germline V CDR1 and CDR2: SGHNT, YENEEA. Germline trimming cut 1 base from V and 6 bases from J; bases unmatched to any gene: 6. This CDR3 region has 15 residues. CDR3 nucleotide sequence: TGTGCCAGCAGCTTAGGAGGGGGCGTCAGTCAGCCCCAGCATTTT. Translated: CASSLGGGVSQPQHF.

By share of the sample, this clone is large (0.1 to 1%). The V call is TRBV19, the J call TRBJ2-1; D unresolved. Between the trimmed V and J ends, which lost 6 bases and 8 bases, there was a span of 11 bases. CDR3 length: 12 residues. CDR1 is LNHDA and CDR2 is SQIVND in the germline V gene (reference sequence). The chain's CDR3 is CASSRGEYEQFF. CDR3 nucleotide sequence: TGTGCCAGTAGCCGCGGAGAATATGAGCAGTTCTTC.

This clone was seen many times. The rearrangement joins TRBV7-3 to TRBJ1-1; D might be TRBD1 (5 bases). Germline CDR1 is SGHTA and CDR2 is FQGTGA. Trimming removed 1 base from V and 6 bases from J, with 12 bases in between. CDR3 size: 14 residues. For the CDR3, the DNA is TGTGCCAGCAGCTTAAGTAGGGGTAGCCCTGAAGCTTTCTTT. Translating it yields CASSLSRGSPEAFF.

This clone was seen only a few times. The chain carries TRBV19 and TRBJ1-2; D is uncertain. V was pared by 7 bases and J by 0 bases, with 9 bases between. The CDR3 is 13 residues long. Germline V gene data show CDR1 as LNHDA and CDR2 as SQIVND (reference sequence). Here the CDR3 DNA reads TGTGCCAGTAAGGCAGAACCTAACTATGGCTACACCTTC. The encoded protein is CASKAEPNYGYTF. The full variable domain, in which reference TRBV19 and TRBJ1-2 provide the parts outside the CDR3, is DGGITQSPKYLFRKEGQNVTLSCEQNLNHDAMYWYRQDPGQGLRLIYYSQIVNDFQKGDIAEGYSVSREKKESFPLTVTSAQKNPTAFYLCASKAEPNYGYTFGSGTRLTVV.

This clone was counted a few times. This rearrangement joins TRBV30 to TRBJ1-2; D is unclear. V lost 0 bases and J lost 4, with 9 bases in between. The CDR3 length is 13 residues. From germline, CDR1 is GTSNPN and CDR2 SVGIG (reference sequence). The CDR3 DNA follows: TGTGCCTGGAGTGTGGAACCGATCTATGGCTACACCTTC. Residues: CAWSVEPIYGYTF. The variable domain in full, with the rest retrieved from reference TRBV30 and TRBJ1-2, is SQTIHQWPATLVQPVGSPLSLECTVEGTSNPNLYWYRQAAGRGLQLLFYSVGIGQISSEVPQNLSASRPQDRQFILSSKKLLLSDSGFYLCAWSVEPIYGYTFGSGTRLTVV.

The chain carries TRBV10-2 and TRBJ1-6; D gene uncertain. This CDR3 region has 14 residues. CDR1 WSHSY and CDR2 SAAADI come from the germline V gene. The V gene lost 2 bases and the J gene lost 10 bases, with 12 bases spanning the gap. CDR3 in DNA: TGCGCCAGCAGTGAGATTTCCCGTGAGTCACCCCTCCACTTT. Encoded protein: CASSEISRESPLHF.

This clone was detected ten times or more. The chain links TRBV5-8 to TRBJ2-5, with D perhaps assigned TRBD1 or TRBD2 (6 bases each). Trimming removed 2 bases from V and 9 bases from J, with 14 bases in between. The CDR3 length is 13 residues. Germline assignment: CDR1 SGHTS and CDR2 YDEGEE. The CDR3 DNA reads as TGTGCCAGCAGCTTAGGGGGGCCCCGGGCCCAGTACTTC. Encoded protein: CASSLGGPRAQYF.

The rearrangement joins TRBV5-1 to TRBJ1-3; tentative D call: TRBD1 (6 bases). The CDR3 totals 16 residues. With 4 bases removed from V and 6 bases from J, the gap between germline ends came to 20 bases. Per the germline V gene, CDR1 is SGHRS and CDR2 is YFSETQ. The CDR3 nucleotides read TGCGCCAGCAGCCTCATTCCGGGACAAACGTCAAACACCATATATTTT. Its translation: CASSLIPGQTSNTIYF.

This sequence joins TRBV6-8 and TRBJ2-1; 7 bases line up with TRBD1. V was clipped by 10 bases and J by 9 bases; unmatched bases: 18. The CDR3 covers 15 residues. Looked up from germline, CDR1 is MNHGY and CDR2 is SAAAGT. This chain's CDR3 is CATSARTGPVSEQFF. CDR3 nucleotide sequence: TGTGCCACCTCTGCGCGGACAGGCCCAGTCAGTGAGCAGTTCTTC.

The V call is TRBV5-1, the J call TRBJ2-2; no firm D call. Germline loops: CDR1 SGHRS, CDR2 YFSETQ. The CDR3 is 14 residues long. V gave up 0 bases and J gave up 4 bases, with 7 bases separating them. In DNA form, the CDR3 reads TGCGCCAGCAGCTTGGAGGGTACCACCGGGGAGCTGTTTTTT. This gives the protein CASSLEGTTGELFF. The whole variable domain, filled in from reference TRBV5-1 and TRBJ2-2, reads KAGVTQTPRYLIKTRGQQVTLSCSPISGHRSVSWYQQTPGQGLQFLFEYFSETQRNKGNFPGRFSGRQFSNSRSEMNVSTLELGDSALYLCASSLEGTTGELFFGEGSRLTVL.

The chain links TRBV29-1 to TRBJ1-4; 12 bases line up with TRBD1. In germline, CDR1 is SQVTM, CDR2 ANQGSEA. Losses at the gene ends were 5 bases for V and 5 bases for J; bases not matched to a gene: 6. The length of the CDR3 is 15 residues. CDR3 region: CSVSGTGGGNEKLFF. As DNA, the CDR3 is TGCAGCGTTTCCGGGACAGGGGGCGGGAATGAAAAACTGTTTTTT.

This clone counts as large. Within the sample, other DNA sequences also encode this same CDR3. The chain is built from TRBV9 and TRBJ1-1; D may be TRBD1 (5 bases). V gave up 5 bases and J gave up 0 bases, with 11 bases separating them. The CDR3 totals 14 residues. From germline, CDR1 is SGDLS and CDR2 YYNGEE. The CDR3 loop is CASSEAGLNTEAFF. The CDR3 coding sequence is TGTGCCAGCAGTGAAGCAGGGCTGAACACTGAAGCTTTCTTT.